This TCR beta chain comes out of a study of shared clonotypes between healthy human individuals. The study's findings and limits: About 5% was the fraction of naive CD4 clonotypes found shared across a handful of donors.

Per the authors' pipeline: Filtering differed, since immunoSEQ gave only junction sequences and no quality scores. The assay was immunoSEQ multiplex PCR, and TCRdb's table has in-frame clones only and misses some. Clone size and the V and J calls come from that table; the DNA yielded D and trimming. The sample shows about 680,000 clones, under 95% of them seen only once. The naive CD8 subset, CD45RO-negative cells positively selected for CCR7, excluded terminally differentiated effector memory CD45RA+ cells. Adult donors, all healthy and HIV-negative, had no recent acute infections or vaccinations. As regards this clone: Its target is unknown.

CDR3 length: 12 residues. Germline CDR1 is MNHNY and CDR2 is SVGAGI (reference sequence). Trimming took off 4 bases at V and 3 bases at J, with 7 bases between the two ends. Specimen: naive CD8+ T cells sorted from blood. The receptor comes from a man between 25 and 39 years old in good health. The rearrangement uses TRBV6-6 and TRBJ2-7, with D unclear. This chain's CDR3 is CASSLDVYEQYF. DNA for the CDR3: TGTGCCAGCAGTTTGGACGTCTACGAGCAGTACTTC.